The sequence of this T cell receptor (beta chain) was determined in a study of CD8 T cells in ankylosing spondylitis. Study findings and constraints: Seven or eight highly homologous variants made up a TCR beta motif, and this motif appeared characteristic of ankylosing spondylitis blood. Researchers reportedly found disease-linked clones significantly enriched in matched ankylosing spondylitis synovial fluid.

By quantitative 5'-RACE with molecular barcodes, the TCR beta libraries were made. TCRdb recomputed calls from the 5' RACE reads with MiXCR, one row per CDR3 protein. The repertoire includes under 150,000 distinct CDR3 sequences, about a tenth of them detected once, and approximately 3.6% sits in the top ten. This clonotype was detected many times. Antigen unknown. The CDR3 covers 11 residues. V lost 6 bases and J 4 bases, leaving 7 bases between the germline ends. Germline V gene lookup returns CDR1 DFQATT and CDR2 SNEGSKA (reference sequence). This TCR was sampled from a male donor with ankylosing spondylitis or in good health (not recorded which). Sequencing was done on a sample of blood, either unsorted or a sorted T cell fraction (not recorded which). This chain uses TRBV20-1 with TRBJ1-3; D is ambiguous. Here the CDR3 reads CSADGGNTIYF. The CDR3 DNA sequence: TGCAGTGCAGATGGGGGAAACACCATATATTTT.